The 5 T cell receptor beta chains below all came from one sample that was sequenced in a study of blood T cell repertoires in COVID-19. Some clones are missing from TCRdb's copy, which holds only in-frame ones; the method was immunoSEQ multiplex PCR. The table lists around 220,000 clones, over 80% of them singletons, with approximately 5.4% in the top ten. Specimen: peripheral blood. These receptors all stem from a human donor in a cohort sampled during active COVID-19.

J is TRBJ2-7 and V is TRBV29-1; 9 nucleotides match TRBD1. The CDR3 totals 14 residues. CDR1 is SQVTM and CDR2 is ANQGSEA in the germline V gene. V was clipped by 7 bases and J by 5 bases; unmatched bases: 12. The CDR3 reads CSAHNRGRRNEQYF. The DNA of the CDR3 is TGCAGCGCACATAACAGGGGGCGTCGGAACGAGCAGTACTTC.

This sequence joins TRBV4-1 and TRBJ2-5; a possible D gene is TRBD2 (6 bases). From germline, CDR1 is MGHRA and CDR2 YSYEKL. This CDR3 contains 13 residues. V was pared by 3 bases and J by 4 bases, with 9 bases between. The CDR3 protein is CASSQGLLETQYF. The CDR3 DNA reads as TGCGCCAGCAGCCAGGGACTCCTAGAGACCCAGTACTTC.

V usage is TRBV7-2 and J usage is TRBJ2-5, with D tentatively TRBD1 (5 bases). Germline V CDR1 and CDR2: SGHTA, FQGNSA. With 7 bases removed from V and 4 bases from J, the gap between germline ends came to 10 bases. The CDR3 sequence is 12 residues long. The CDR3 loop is CASTDNRETQYF. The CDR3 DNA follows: TGTGCCAGCACGGACAACCGAGAGACCCAGTACTTC. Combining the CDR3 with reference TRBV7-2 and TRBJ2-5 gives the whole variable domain GAGVSQSPSNKVTEKGKDVELRCDPISGHTALYWYRQSLGQGLEFLIYFQGNSAPDKSGLPSDRFSAERTGGSVSTLTIQRTQQEDSAVYLCASTDNRETQYFGPGTRLLVL.

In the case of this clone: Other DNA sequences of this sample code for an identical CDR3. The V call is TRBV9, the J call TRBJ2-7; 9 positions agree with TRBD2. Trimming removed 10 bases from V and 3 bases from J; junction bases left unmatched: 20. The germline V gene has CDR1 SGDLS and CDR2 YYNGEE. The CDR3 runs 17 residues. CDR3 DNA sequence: TGTGCCCGCCGCGTCGCGGGGGGGCTAGCGGGGTTCTACGAGCAGTACTTC. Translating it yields CARRVAGGLAGFYEQYF.

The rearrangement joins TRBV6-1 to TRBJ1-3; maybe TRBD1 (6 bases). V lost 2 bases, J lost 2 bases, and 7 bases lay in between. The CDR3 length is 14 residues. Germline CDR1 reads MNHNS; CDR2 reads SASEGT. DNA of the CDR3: TGTGCCAGCAGTGAATACAGGGCTGGAAACACCATATATTTT. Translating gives CASSEYRAGNTIYF.